A single sample is the source of the 10 T cell receptor beta chains below, sequenced in a study of OX40 agonist ivuxolimab in advanced cancers. Here immunoSEQ multiplex PCR was the method, and the copy in TCRdb shows in-frame clones only, minus some. The profile covers some 100,000 clones, with 85% to 95% appearing a single time and approximately 0.58% taken by the ten largest. The starting material was CD4+ or CD8+ T cells sorted from blood, obtained in a trial of the OX40 agonist ivuxolimab. The source of these receptors is an adult with an advanced solid tumor such as melanoma, head and neck, liver or kidney cancer.

The chain has TRBV30 and TRBJ2-1; 11 bases are shared with TRBD2. This CDR3 has 15 amino acids. Germline V gene lookup returns CDR1 GTSNPN and CDR2 SVGIG (reference sequence). Germline trimming cut 0 bases from V and 6 bases from J; bases unmatched to any gene: 4. The CDR3 sequence: CAWSVRLAGSNEQFF. CDR3 nucleotide sequence: TGTGCCTGGAGTGTACGACTAGCGGGAAGCAATGAGCAGTTCTTC.

This chain joins TRBV19 and TRBJ2-5; TRBD2 is a possible D gene (6 bases). Trimming took 3 bases from V and 5 from J, leaving 16 bases between them. CDR1 is LNHDA and CDR2 is SQIVND in the germline V gene (reference sequence). The CDR3 sequence is 15 residues long. The CDR3, as DNA: TGTGCCAGTAGTATTAGCGGTCCCTCGGGGGAGACCCAGTACTTC. It translates to CASSISGPSGETQYF. The whole variable domain, remainder taken from reference TRBV19 and TRBJ2-5, is DGGITQSPKYLFRKEGQNVTLSCEQNLNHDAMYWYRQDPGQGLRLIYYSQIVNDFQKGDIAEGYSVSREKKESFPLTVTSAQKNPTAFYLCASSISGPSGETQYFGPGTRLLVL.

The chain is built from TRBV18 and TRBJ2-2, with D possibly TRBD1 on 5 matching bases. Trimming took 0 bases from V and 1 from J, leaving 9 bases between them. CDR3 length: 16 residues. Germline values: CDR1 KGHSH, CDR2 LQKENI. The CDR3 DNA is TGTGCCAGCTCACCACCAAATGGACAGAACACCGGGGAGCTGTTTTTT. Its protein product is CASSPPNGQNTGELFF. Filled out from reference TRBV18 and TRBJ2-2, the complete variable domain reads NAGVMQNPRHLVRRRGQEARLRCSPMKGHSHVYWYRQLPEEGLKFMVYLQKENIIDESGMPKERFSAEFPKEGPSILRIQQVVRGDSAAYFCASSPPNGQNTGELFFGEGSRLTVL.

In this sample, this clone turned up a few times. The chain recombines TRBV20-1 with TRBJ1-2, with unresolved D. The CDR3 sequence is 11 residues long. Trimming took 1 base from V and 5 from J, leaving 5 bases between them. Germline V gene lookup returns CDR1 DFQATT and CDR2 SNEGSKA (reference sequence). The CDR3 DNA reads TGCAGTGCTAGAGTTGAGTATGGCTACACCTTC. Its translation is CSARVEYGYTF.

The chain couples TRBV4-2 to TRBJ2-7, with D perhaps TRBD1 (6 bases). The germline V gene has CDR1 LGHNA and CDR2 YNFKEQ. Deletions cut 0 bases from V and 5 bases from J, with 14 bases between. The length of the CDR3 is 15 residues. The CDR3 region is CASSQEKSGVDEQYF. The CDR3 DNA reads as TGTGCCAGCAGCCAAGAGAAGTCAGGGGTGGACGAGCAGTACTTC.

V and J are TRBV4-2 and TRBJ1-2; 11 bases map to TRBD1. The CDR3 is 15 residues long. Unmatched junction bases numbered 5, after V lost 4 bases and J lost 4 bases. Germline-derived CDR1 and CDR2 are LGHNA and YNFKEQ. The CDR3, as DNA: TGTGCCAGCAGCCGGGGACAGGGGGAGGGCTATGGCTACACCTTC. As protein: CASSRGQGEGYGYTF.

The rearrangement links TRBV11-1 to TRBJ2-7; the D gene is possibly TRBD1 (7 bases). CDR1 SGHAT and CDR2 FQDESV come from the germline V gene (reference sequence). The length of the CDR3 is 14 residues. V dropped 3 bases and J dropped 1 base, with 10 bases sitting between them. This CDR3 is CASSLAGQSYEQYF. The CDR3 nucleotides are TGTGCCAGCAGCTTGGCGGGACAGTCCTACGAGCAGTACTTC. The entire variable domain, with the rest obtained from reference TRBV11-1 and TRBJ2-7, is as follows: EAEVAQSPRYKITEKSQAVAFWCDPISGHATLYWYRQILGQGPELLVQFQDESVVDDSQLPKDRFSAERLKGVDSTLKIQPAELGDSAMYLCASSLAGQSYEQYFGPGTRLTVT.

The chain has TRBV27 and TRBJ2-7, with D possibly being TRBD1 or TRBD2 (5 bases each). Trimming shortened V by 8 bases and J by 6 bases, and 29 bases separated the two germline ends. This CDR3 is built from 17 residues. The germline gives CDR1 MNHEY, CDR2 SMNVEV (reference sequence). The CDR3, as DNA: TGTGCCAGCTGTGGACTCCTGGGCGAGACAGCCCCCTGCGAGCAGTACTTC. Protein: CASCGLLGETAPCEQYF.

The chain links TRBV6-1 to TRBJ1-1; possible D gene TRBD1, 6 bases. The CDR3 has 14 residues. V was pared by 5 bases and J by 1 base, with 11 bases between. Per germline, CDR1 MNHNS and CDR2 SASEGT. The CDR3 sequence is CASSNRVQNTEAFF. CDR3 nucleotide sequence: TGTGCCAGCAGTAACAGGGTACAGAACACTGAAGCTTTCTTT.

V and J are TRBV15 and TRBJ1-2; tentative D call: TRBD1 (5 bases). The CDR3 has 14 amino acids. Trimming shortened V by 0 bases and J by 4 bases, and 9 bases separated the two germline ends. Germline lookup yields CDR1 LNHNV and CDR2 YYDKDF (reference sequence). For the CDR3, the DNA is TGTGCCACCAGCAGAGATTGGGACCTCTATGGCTACACCTTC. Its translation: CATSRDWDLYGYTF.